The 7 T cell receptor beta chains below all came from one sample that was sequenced in a study of response to subunit inactivated influenza vaccine. Each CDR3 protein is one row after TCRdb ran MiXCR on the RT-PCR reads. The table shows some 570,000 distinct CDR3 sequences, with 11% occurring only once. These sequences were also reported in another study, on T cells expressing NK-cell markers. That work adds: The TCR beta cDNA came from 5'RACE template switching with UMIs.

Sequencing was performed on PBMCs from blood, taken on the day of vaccination. The origin of the receptors is a man aged 45-60 years who received an inactivated influenza vaccine.

The chain combines TRBV24-1 with TRBJ2-7; the match to TRBD1 covers 9 bases. Germline CDR1 reads KGHDR; CDR2 reads SFDVKD. Trimming cost V 3 bases and J 3 bases; bases outside gene matches: 8. The CDR3 extends over 16 amino acids. The DNA for the CDR3 is TGTGCCACCAGTGATCCGACCCGGACAGGGGACTACGAGCAGTACTTC. This translates into CATSDPTRTGDYEQYF.

This clonotype occurred a few times. This chain connects TRBV5-1 to TRBJ1-2, with 8 positions matching TRBD1. CDR1 is SGHRS, CDR2 YFSETQ, per germline. This CDR3 has 14 residues. With V trimmed by 4 bases and J by 6 bases, 8 bases remained unmatched. The CDR3 region has the DNA TGCGCCAGCAGCGCCGACAGGGGTGGGAATGGCTACACCTTC. Translated, it gives CASSADRGGNGYTF.

This clonotype has only a few counts. The J gene is TRBJ2-7, the V gene TRBV4-3; no firm D call. The CDR3 has 15 amino acids. Germline lookup yields CDR1 LGHNA and CDR2 YSLEER. Trimming pared 0 bases from V and 2 bases from J, leaving 11 bases between. The CDR3 nucleotides are TGCGCCAGCAGCCAAGAAAGGCAGCAGGCCTACGAGCAGTACTTC. Residues: CASSQERQQAYEQYF.

The chain has TRBV6-6 and TRBJ2-5; the D is unclear. Trimming cost V 9 bases and J 5 bases, with 16 bases left between them. CDR1 is MNHNY and CDR2 is SVGAGI in the germline V gene (reference sequence). The CDR3 has 13 residues. The DNA of the CDR3 is TGTGCCAGTGCCCCCCGGGTCGGCGAGACCCAGTACTTC. Translated: CASAPRVGETQYF.

This clonotype was seen a few times. This chain joins TRBV5-1 and TRBJ2-3; 10 bases are shared with TRBD2. J gave up 1 base and V 6 bases, and 8 bases lay outside the gene matches. CDR1 and CDR2 (germline): SGHRS, YFSETQ. CDR3 length: 16 amino acids. In DNA form, the CDR3 reads TGCGCCAGCAACTCGGAGGGGACTAGCGGCACAGATACGCAGTATTTT. This encodes CASNSEGTSGTDTQYF.

This clonotype was seen a handful of times. This chain connects TRBV5-1 to TRBJ2-5, with 9 bases fitting TRBD1. V was clipped by 8 bases and J by 1 base; unmatched bases: 9. This CDR3 is 15 amino acids long. From germline, CDR1 is SGHRS and CDR2 YFSETQ. The DNA of the CDR3 is TGCGCCAGTGCCTTTGCGACAGGGGGCCAAGAGACCCAGTACTTC. Translated: CASAFATGGQETQYF. Supplemented by reference TRBV5-1 and TRBJ2-5, the full variable domain reads KAGVTQTPRYLIKTRGQQVTLSCSPISGHRSVSWYQQTPGQGLQFLFEYFSETQRNKGNFPGRFSGRQFSNSRSEMNVSTLELGDSALYLCASAFATGGQETQYFGPGTRLLVL.

The chain recombines TRBV4-2 with TRBJ2-1; TRBD2 matches 9 bases. Germline-derived CDR1 and CDR2 are LGHNA and YNFKEQ. J lost 6 bases, V lost 5 bases, and 5 bases had no gene match. CDR3 length: 14 residues. CDR3 DNA sequence: TGTGCCAGCAGCAAAGGGACTAGCCCCAATGAGCAGTTCTTC. Its translation is CASSKGTSPNEQFF.